This T cell receptor beta chain stems from a study of blood T cell repertoires in COVID-19. In the source study's methods: Reference gene primer amplification yielded estimated nucleated cell counts. Using immunoSEQ multiplex PCR, the repertoire was profiled, and TCRdb retains in-frame clones only, with some absent. V and J calls and clone size are as listed in that table; D and trimming were resolved from the DNA. The table has about 220,000 clones, approximately 80% seen once; the top ten hold 15% to 20%. The V end lost 5 bases, the J end lost 1 base, and 9 bases lay between the germline ends. The CDR3 is 14 amino acids. Germline CDR1 is SGHTA and CDR2 is FQGNSA.

Specimen: peripheral blood. J is TRBJ2-4 and V is TRBV7-2, with unresolved D. This sequence was found in a young man with active or convalescent COVID-19. CDR3 amino acids: CASSRNSAKNIQYF. The CDR3 DNA reads as TGTGCCAGCAGCCGTAATTCGGCCAAAAACATTCAGTACTTC. The full variable domain, rest sourced from reference TRBV7-2 and TRBJ2-4, is GAGVSQSPSNKVTEKGKDVELRCDPISGHTALYWYRQSLGQGLEFLIYFQGNSAPDKSGLPSDRFSAERTGGSVSTLTIQRTQQEDSAVYLCASSRNSAKNIQYFGAGTRLSVL.